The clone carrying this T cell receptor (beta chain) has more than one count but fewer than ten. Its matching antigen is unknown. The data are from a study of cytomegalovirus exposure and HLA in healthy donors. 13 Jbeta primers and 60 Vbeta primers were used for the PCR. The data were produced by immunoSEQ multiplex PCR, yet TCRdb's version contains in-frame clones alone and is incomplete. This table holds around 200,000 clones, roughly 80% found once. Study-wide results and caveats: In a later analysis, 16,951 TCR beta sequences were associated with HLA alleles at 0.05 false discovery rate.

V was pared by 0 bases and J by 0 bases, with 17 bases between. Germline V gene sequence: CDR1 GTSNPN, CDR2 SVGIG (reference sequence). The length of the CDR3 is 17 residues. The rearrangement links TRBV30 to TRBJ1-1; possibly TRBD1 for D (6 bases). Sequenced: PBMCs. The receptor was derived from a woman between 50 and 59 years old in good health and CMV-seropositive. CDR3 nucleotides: TGTGCCTGGAGTGTCAGATCGGGGGGGCATATGAACACTGAAGCTTTCTTT. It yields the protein CAWSVRSGGHMNTEAFF.